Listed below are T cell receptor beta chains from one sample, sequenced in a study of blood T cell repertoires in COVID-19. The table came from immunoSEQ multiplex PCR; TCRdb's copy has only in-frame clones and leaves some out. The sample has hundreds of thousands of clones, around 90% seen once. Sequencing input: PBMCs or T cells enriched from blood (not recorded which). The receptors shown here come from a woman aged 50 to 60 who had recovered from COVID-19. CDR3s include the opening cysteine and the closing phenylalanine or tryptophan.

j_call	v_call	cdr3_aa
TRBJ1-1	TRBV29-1	CSCPTGKNTEAFF
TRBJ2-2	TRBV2	CASRSAGGGTGELFF
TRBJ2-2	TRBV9	CASSVGPLDTGELFF
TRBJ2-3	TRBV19	CATSSRQATDTQYF
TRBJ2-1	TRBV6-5	CASRGGTARGNEQFF
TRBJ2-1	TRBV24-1	CATSDGTGNEQFF
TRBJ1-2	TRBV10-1	CASSTMRAVGYGYTF
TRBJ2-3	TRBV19	CASSIGLAGGRSTDTQYF
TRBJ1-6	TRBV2	CASSRRDFSPNSPLHF
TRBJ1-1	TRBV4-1	CASSQVEGRVTEAFF
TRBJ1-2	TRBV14	CASSQETEAEGGYTF
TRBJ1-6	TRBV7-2	CASSQTGNNSPLHF
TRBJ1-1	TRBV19	CASSIRQRNTEAFF
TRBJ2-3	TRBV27	CASKQGVLVTDTQYF
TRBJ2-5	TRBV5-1	CASKEVSGQRETQYF
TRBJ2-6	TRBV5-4	CASSSGDSGANVLTF
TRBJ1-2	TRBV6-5	CASSRGQGTYGYTF
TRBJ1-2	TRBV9	CASSATREGVYTF
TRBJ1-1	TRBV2	CASSQGGNTEAFF
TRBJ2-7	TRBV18	CASSPGGERAYEQYF
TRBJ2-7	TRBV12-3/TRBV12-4	CASSLRGFYEQYF
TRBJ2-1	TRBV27	CASSFISLAGAPNEPYNEQFF
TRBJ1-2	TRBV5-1	CASSLEGVWGYTF
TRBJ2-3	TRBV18	CASSPLAGGPADTQYF
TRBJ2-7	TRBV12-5	CASGLVLRGSREQYF
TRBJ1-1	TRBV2	CASIRGQVIMNTEAFF
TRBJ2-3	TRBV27	CASSFRTSGRTDTQYF
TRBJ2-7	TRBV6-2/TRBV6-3	CASSVRPFAGVEGEQYF
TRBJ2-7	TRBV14	CASSQATGSSYEQYF
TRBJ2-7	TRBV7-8	CASSLMTSGSYEQYF
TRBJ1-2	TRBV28	CASSFGGNYGYTF
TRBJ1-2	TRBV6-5	CASSGQSSNYGYTF
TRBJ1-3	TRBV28	CASSFLDGNTIYF
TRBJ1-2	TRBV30	CAWSPGTGGRGGYTF
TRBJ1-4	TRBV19	CASSTQGNNEKLFF
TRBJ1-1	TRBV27	CASRRGGTEAFF
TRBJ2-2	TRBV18	CASSVTSAGTGELFF
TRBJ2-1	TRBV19	CASRGTSLYNEQFF
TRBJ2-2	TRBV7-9	CASSPWGGPGTGELFF
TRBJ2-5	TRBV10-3	CAISEGVTETQYF
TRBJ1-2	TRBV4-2	CASSQDPPDGGYGYTF
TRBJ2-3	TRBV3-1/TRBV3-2	CASSRLAGVIDTQYF
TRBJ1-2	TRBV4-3	CASSQDGTGPYGYTF
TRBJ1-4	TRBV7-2	CASSLAGVAEKLFF
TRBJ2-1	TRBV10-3	CAISESRGGNEQFF